This T cell receptor beta chain came from a study of blood T cell repertoires in COVID-19. Study at large: Nucleic acid was either cDNA or gDNA, and it came from T cells, B-cell-depleted T cells, or PBMCs.

Comments on this clone: An end of the junction does not agree with germline; a read error may underlie this.

In the study's own analysis: Estimates of nucleated cell counts were drawn from the amplification of reference gene primers. Sequencing used immunoSEQ multiplex PCR; TCRdb keeps in-frame clones, though not all of them. V and J calls and clone size are given by that table; D and trimming were obtained from the DNA. The table records 400,000 to 550,000 clones, 80% to 90% of them present only once. The sequenced material came from peripheral blood. This receptor was taken from a woman under 40 with acute or convalescent COVID-19.

The CDR3 is CAWRRTSGGVLFLF. The CDR3, as DNA: TGTGCCTGGAGAAGGACTAGCGGGGGTGTTCTTTTCCTCTTC. The chain employs TRBV30 and TRBJ2-1; 13 nucleotides line up with TRBD2. The CDR3 has 14 residues. Per germline, CDR1 GTSNPN and CDR2 SVGIG (reference sequence).